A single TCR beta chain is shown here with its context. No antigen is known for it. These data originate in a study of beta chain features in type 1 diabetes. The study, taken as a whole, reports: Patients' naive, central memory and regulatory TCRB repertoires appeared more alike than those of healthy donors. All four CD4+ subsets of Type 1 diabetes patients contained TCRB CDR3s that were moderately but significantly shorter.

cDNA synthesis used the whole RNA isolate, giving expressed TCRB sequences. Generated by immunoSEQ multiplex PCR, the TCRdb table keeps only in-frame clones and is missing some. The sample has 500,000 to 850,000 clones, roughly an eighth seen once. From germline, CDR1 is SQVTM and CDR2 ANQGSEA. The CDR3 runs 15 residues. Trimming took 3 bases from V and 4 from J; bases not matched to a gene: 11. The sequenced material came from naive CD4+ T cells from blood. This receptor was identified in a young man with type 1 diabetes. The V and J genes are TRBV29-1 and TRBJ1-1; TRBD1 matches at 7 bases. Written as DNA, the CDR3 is TGCAGCGTTGAGGTCCCCTCAGGGGGAGGCACTGAAGCTTTCTTT. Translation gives CSVEVPSGGGTEAFF.